This entry lists 30 T cell receptor beta chains sequenced from one sample in a study of T-cell reconstitution after alpha-beta-depleted transplantation in children. The study, taken as a whole, reports: When one year had passed after transplant, most T-cell counts and diversity came from newly produced T cells.

Using unique molecular identifiers, the investigators prepared the TCRbeta library. Each CDR3 protein gets one entry after TCRdb re-called the PCR reads with MiXCR. The data contain 250,000 to 300,000 distinct CDR3 sequences, just over 7.5% of them singletons. Their target antigens are unknown. Here the sequenced sample was peripheral blood, taken 360 days after TCRalphabeta/CD19-depleted stem cell transplant. These receptors were taken from a female patient under 10 years old who had a stem cell transplant for Fanconi anemia, so the T cells may come from the graft donor.

The chain recombines TRBV5-6 with TRBJ1-4, with 10 nucleotides matching TRBD1. CDR3 length: 15 amino acids. CDR1 is SGHDT, CDR2 YYEEEE, per germline. Trimming at V came to 1 base and at J to 7 bases, leaving 4 bases not matched to a gene. The CDR3 DNA follows: TGTGCCAGCAGCTTGCGGACAGGGGGAAGTGAAAAACTGTTTTTT. Protein sequence: CASSLRTGGSEKLFF.

A few counts support this clonotype. As DNA, the CDR3 is TGTGCCAGCAGTGTGGAAACAAATCAGCCCCAGCATTTT. As protein: CASSVETNQPQHF. The rearrangement links TRBV2 to TRBJ1-5; no definite D call. CDR1 SNHLY and CDR2 FYNNEI come from the germline V gene. The CDR3 has 13 amino acids. Trimming left V 4 bases short and J 4 bases short, with 8 bases between.

This clonotype was counted ten times or more. The chain recombines TRBV10-1 with TRBJ2-2; the D call may be TRBD1 or TRBD2 (5 bases each). Between the trimmed V and J ends, which lost 8 bases and 4 bases, there was a span of 14 bases. This CDR3 is built from 14 residues. Germline CDR1 reads WNHNN; CDR2 reads SYGVQD (reference sequence). CDR3 bases: TGCGCCAGCCAGAGAGGGGCGAGCACCGGGGAGCTGTTTTTT. It encodes CASQRGASTGELFF.

This clonotype was seen a handful of times. This chain uses TRBV5-1 with TRBJ1-2; D is perhaps TRBD1 (5 bases). The V end lost 4 bases, the J end lost 4 bases, and 11 bases lay between the germline ends. Germline V gene data show CDR1 as SGHRS and CDR2 as YFSETQ. CDR3 length: 13 amino acids. In DNA, the CDR3 is TGCGCCAGCAGCCCGCGGGACTTCTATGGCTACACCTTC. This translates into CASSPRDFYGYTF. The full variable domain, with the rest looked up from reference TRBV5-1 and TRBJ1-2, is KAGVTQTPRYLIKTRGQQVTLSCSPISGHRSVSWYQQTPGQGLQFLFEYFSETQRNKGNFPGRFSGRQFSNSRSEMNVSTLELGDSALYLCASSPRDFYGYTFGSGTRLTVV.

This clonotype was detected a few times. The chain links TRBV7-2 to TRBJ2-2, with D possibly matching TRBD2 (5 bases). Trimming removed 4 bases at V and 5 bases at J, with 14 bases between. The CDR3 sequence is 15 residues long. The germline gives CDR1 SGHTA, CDR2 FQGNSA. The CDR3 sequence is CASSSPSRGTGELFF. CDR3 DNA sequence: TGTGCCAGCAGCTCCCCATCCCGCGGGACCGGGGAGCTGTTTTTT.

This clonotype was detected many times. The chain has TRBV19 and TRBJ2-3; D is tentatively TRBD1 or TRBD2 (6 bases each). Per the germline V gene, CDR1 is LNHDA and CDR2 is SQIVND (reference sequence). With 6 bases removed from V and 0 bases from J, the gap between germline ends came to 16 bases. This CDR3 has 16 residues. DNA for the CDR3: TGTGCCAGTAGCGCATTCGGGGGCGCGAGCACAGATACGCAGTATTTT. Translating it yields CASSAFGGASTDTQYF.

The CDR3 reads CACCQDQGRGGPYNEQFF. The CDR3 nucleotides are TGTGCCTGCTGCCAAGATCAAGGGCGGGGGGGCCCCTACAATGAGCAGTTCTTC. The V gene is TRBV3-1, the J gene TRBJ2-1; 9 bases match TRBD2. Germline CDR1 LGHDT, CDR2 YNNKEL (reference sequence). Trimming at V came to 11 bases and at J to 2 bases, leaving 19 bases not matched to a gene. The CDR3 totals 18 residues.

This clonotype has ten or more counts. CDR3 loop: CSAVDGPPGQPQHF. The DNA of the CDR3 is TGCAGTGCTGTGGACGGTCCGCCAGGGCAGCCCCAGCATTTT. The chain recombines TRBV20-1 with TRBJ1-5; D is perhaps TRBD1 (5 bases). Germline V gene sequence: CDR1 DFQATT, CDR2 SNEGSKA (reference sequence). This CDR3 is 14 amino acids long. V lost 5 bases to trimming and J lost 7 bases, with 18 bases between them.

A few counts support this clonotype. This sequence joins TRBV5-1 and TRBJ1-1, with a tentative D call TRBD1 (5 bases). V gave up 4 bases and J gave up 5 bases, with 15 bases separating them. CDR1 and CDR2 (germline): SGHRS, YFSETQ. CDR3 size: 14 residues. Written as DNA, the CDR3 is TGCGCCAGCAGCCCGCCGGTGGGGCGGACTGAAGCTTTCTTT. Its translation is CASSPPVGRTEAFF.

This clonotype was counted ten times or more. The chain carries TRBV12-3 or TRBV12-4 and TRBJ1-3; tentative D call: TRBD1 (5 bases). V lost 6 bases, J lost 7 bases, and 16 bases lay in between. CDR3 length equals 14 residues. DNA of the CDR3: TGTGCCAGCAGGCCCAGGGAAATTGGTAACACCATATATTTT. This sequence encodes CASRPREIGNTIYF.

This clonotype has ten or more counts. CDR3 in amino acids: CASSFSILGETQYF. As DNA, the CDR3 is TGTGCCAGCAGTTTCTCCATACTAGGGGAGACCCAGTACTTC. The rearrangement uses TRBV27 and TRBJ2-5; the D gene is possibly TRBD2 (5 bases). Germline assignment: CDR1 MNHEY and CDR2 SMNVEV (reference sequence). This CDR3 comprises 14 residues. V lost 3 bases and J lost 5, with 13 bases in between.

This clonotype was detected ten times or more. The chain links TRBV7-2 to TRBJ2-1; 9 bases are shared with TRBD2. V shed 0 bases, J shed 3 bases, and the junction held 3 bases outside the gene matches. There are 16 residues in the CDR3. The V gene's germline CDR1 is SGHTA and CDR2 FQGNSA. The CDR3 reads CASSLARRGGYNEQFF. Here the CDR3 DNA reads TGTGCCAGCAGCTTAGCGCGGCGGGGGGGCTACAATGAGCAGTTCTTC.

There are many counts of this clonotype. The J gene is TRBJ1-3, the V gene TRBV28; D remains ambiguous. Trimming took 3 bases from V and 0 from J, leaving 9 bases between them. This CDR3 is 15 amino acids long. In germline, CDR1 is MDHEN, CDR2 SYDVKM. CDR3 DNA: TGTGCCAGCAGTTTTCCCGGTTCCTCTGGAAACACCATATATTTT. It codes for CASSFPGSSGNTIYF.

In this sample, this clonotype turned up a few times. The rearrangement links TRBV4-3 to TRBJ2-2; weak D call: TRBD2 (5 bases). V lost 4 bases to trimming and J lost 3 bases, with 15 bases between them. This CDR3 spans 16 amino acids. In germline, CDR1 is LGHNA, CDR2 YSLEER. Here the CDR3 DNA reads TGCGCCAGCAGCCTCCCCGCGGGTGGGGACACCGGGGAGCTGTTTTTT. Its translation: CASSLPAGGDTGELFF.

This clonotype occurred many times. The chain has TRBV29-1 and TRBJ2-3; D possibly corresponds to TRBD1 (6 bases). Deletions cut 3 bases from V and 0 bases from J, with 19 bases between. CDR3 length: 17 amino acids. The germline V gene has CDR1 SQVTM and CDR2 ANQGSEA. The CDR3 sequence: CSVDRVREQGSTDTQYF. The CDR3 DNA reads TGCAGCGTTGATCGGGTCAGGGAGCAGGGGAGCACAGATACGCAGTATTTT.

This clonotype was observed at least ten times. DNA for the CDR3: TGCGCCAGCAGCTTGCCCGGGGGCTATGGCTACACCTTC. It specifies CASSLPGGYGYTF. This chain links TRBV5-1 with TRBJ1-2; TRBD1 is a possible D gene (5 bases). From germline, CDR1 is SGHRS and CDR2 YFSETQ. The ends were cut back, 1 base at V and 4 bases at J, with 8 bases in the middle. The CDR3 length is 13 residues.

In this sample, this clonotype turned up many times. This chain joins TRBV29-1 and TRBJ1-1; D gene ambiguous. Trimming took 7 bases from V and 2 from J, leaving 8 bases between them. The germline V gene encodes CDR1 SQVTM and CDR2 ANQGSEA. This CDR3 has 11 residues. As DNA, the CDR3 is TGCAGCGGGGATTACAACACTGAAGCTTTCTTT. Translating gives CSGDYNTEAFF.

This clonotype was recorded at least ten times. The chain couples TRBV15 to TRBJ2-5; D remains unclear. The germline V gene encodes CDR1 LNHNV and CDR2 YYDKDF (reference sequence). The CDR3 is 17 residues long. The V and J ends lost 2 bases and 1 base respectively, with 17 bases between them. The DNA of the CDR3 is TGTGCCACCAGCAGAATGGGTCTCGGGCCCATCCAAGAGACCCAGTACTTC. Encoded protein: CATSRMGLGPIQETQYF.

In this sample, this clonotype turned up many times. CDR3 amino acids: CASSSLGGDFNEQFF. As DNA, the CDR3 is TGTGCCAGCAGCTCTTTAGGGGGGGATTTCAATGAGCAGTTCTTC. V gene TRBV7-8 combines with J gene TRBJ2-1; D may be TRBD2 (7 bases). This CDR3 comprises 15 residues. V lost 4 bases and J 6 bases, leaving 16 bases between the germline ends. The germline CDR1 and CDR2 sequences are SGHVS and FQNEAQ. Looking up the rest from reference TRBV7-8 and TRBJ2-1 gives the full variable domain: GAGVSQSPRYKVAKRGQDVALRCDPISGHVSLFWYQQALGQGPEFLTYFQNEAQLDKSGLPSDRFFAERPEGSVSTLKIQRTQQEDSAVYLCASSSLGGDFNEQFFGPGTRLTVL.

This clonotype has ten or more counts. This chain joins TRBV29-1 and TRBJ2-5; 9 positions match TRBD2. This CDR3 is built from 15 residues. V trimming: 4 bases; J trimming: 2 bases; junction bases outside the gene matches: 8. Germline CDR1 and CDR2: SQVTM and ANQGSEA. CDR3 DNA sequence: TGCAGCGTTGCCCTAGCGGGACGCAATCAAGAGACCCAGTACTTC. This codes for CSVALAGRNQETQYF.

This clonotype came up many times. The V and J genes are TRBV27 and TRBJ2-1; the match to TRBD2 covers 12 bases. CDR3 length: 15 amino acids. The V gene end was trimmed by 3 bases and the J gene end by 7 bases; junction bases not matched to a gene: 4. Germline values: CDR1 MNHEY, CDR2 SMNVEV (reference sequence). CDR3 amino acids: CASSFLAGGVNEQFF. CDR3 DNA sequence: TGTGCCAGCAGTTTCCTAGCGGGAGGGGTAAATGAGCAGTTCTTC.

Many counts were recorded for this clonotype. The V call is TRBV12-3 or TRBV12-4, the J call TRBJ2-1; possibly TRBD1 or TRBD2 for D (5 bases each). The ends were cut back, 6 bases at V and 14 bases at J, with 23 bases in the middle. This CDR3 has 14 amino acids. This CDR3 reads CASRNNPAGTYEFF. CDR3 coding DNA: TGTGCCAGCAGAAATAACCCGGCCGGGACCTACGAGTTCTTC.

This clonotype was seen many times. The rearrangement uses TRBV20-1 and TRBJ2-5; 11 bases are shared with TRBD2. J was trimmed by 2 bases and V by 5 bases; bases with no gene match: 7. The CDR3 length is 15 residues. In germline, CDR1 is DFQATT, CDR2 SNEGSKA (reference sequence). This chain's CDR3 is CSAQILAGDQETQYF. In DNA form, the CDR3 reads TGCAGTGCTCAAATACTAGCGGGGGATCAAGAGACCCAGTACTTC.

The DNA for the CDR3 is TGTGCCAGCACCATTGGAGGGGGAGGGGGGCAGTTCTTC. Translation: CASTIGGGGGQFF. This rearrangement joins TRBV7-9 to TRBJ2-1; weak D call: TRBD2 (7 bases). V dropped 7 bases and J dropped 12 bases, with 19 bases sitting between them. The CDR3 loop spans 13 amino acids. CDR1 SEHNR and CDR2 FQNEAQ come from the germline V gene (reference sequence).

Only one count was recorded for this clonotype. This chain connects TRBV30 to TRBJ1-6; weak D call: TRBD1 (5 bases). Trimming removed 0 bases from V and 5 bases from J, with 11 bases in between. This CDR3 has 15 residues. The V gene's germline CDR1 is GTSNPN and CDR2 SVGIG (reference sequence). The CDR3 sequence: CAWSVRGRDNSPLHF. The DNA of the CDR3 is TGTGCCTGGAGTGTACGGGGCCGCGATAATTCACCCCTCCACTTT.

This chain joins TRBV18 and TRBJ1-5; D perhaps matches TRBD1 (5 bases). The CDR3 is 14 amino acids. The germline V gene encodes CDR1 KGHSH and CDR2 LQKENI. Trimming removed 3 bases from V and 4 bases from J, with 10 bases in between. CDR3 sequence: CASSPREGNQPQHF. The DNA for the CDR3 is TGTGCCAGCTCACCTAGGGAGGGGAATCAGCCCCAGCATTTT.

This clonotype was seen many times. This chain uses TRBV6-5 with TRBJ1-1; D gene ambiguous. The germline V gene has CDR1 MNHEY and CDR2 SVGAGI. The CDR3 has 14 residues. The ends were cut back, 4 bases at V and 0 bases at J, with 9 bases in the middle. The CDR3 spells CASSSQVMNTEAFF. The CDR3 bases are TGTGCCAGCAGTTCCCAGGTTATGAACACTGAAGCTTTCTTT.

This clonotype was detected many times. This sequence joins TRBV28 and TRBJ2-3; 7 nucleotides align to TRBD1. This CDR3 has 14 amino acids. V gave up 7 bases and J gave up 2 bases; unmatched junction bases: 6. The germline V gene encodes CDR1 MDHEN and CDR2 SYDVKM. DNA for the CDR3: TGTGCCAGCAACAAGGACAGGTTCACAGATACGCAGTATTTT. Translated: CASNKDRFTDTQYF.

In its sample, this clonotype was seen many times. In DNA form, the CDR3 reads TGTGCCAGCAGTGAACTGACTAGCGGGGAAGAGACCCAGTACTTC. Protein: CASSELTSGEETQYF. The chain joins TRBV25-1 to TRBJ2-5; 11 positions agree with TRBD2. The CDR3 is made up of 15 amino acids. V shed 2 bases and J 3 bases; nucleotides not matched to a gene: 2. The germline V gene has CDR1 MGHDK and CDR2 SYGVNS.

This clonotype has a count of ten or more. V is TRBV20-1 and J is TRBJ1-5; D gene ambiguous. The germline V gene has CDR1 DFQATT and CDR2 SNEGSKA (reference sequence). The V gene lost 5 bases and the J gene lost 3 bases, with 11 bases spanning the gap. The CDR3 covers 13 residues. This CDR3 reads CSAQLQLNQPQHF. The CDR3 DNA sequence: TGCAGTGCTCAGCTACAGCTCAATCAGCCCCAGCATTTT.